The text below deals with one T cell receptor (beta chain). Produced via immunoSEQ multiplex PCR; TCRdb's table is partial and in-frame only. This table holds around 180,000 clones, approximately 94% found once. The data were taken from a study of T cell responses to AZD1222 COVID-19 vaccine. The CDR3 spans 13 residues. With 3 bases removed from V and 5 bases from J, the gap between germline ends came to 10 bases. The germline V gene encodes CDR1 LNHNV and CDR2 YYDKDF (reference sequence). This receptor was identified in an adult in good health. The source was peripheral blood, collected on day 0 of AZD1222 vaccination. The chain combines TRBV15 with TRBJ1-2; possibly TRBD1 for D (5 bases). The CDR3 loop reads CATSRDQGYGYTF. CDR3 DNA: TGTGCCACCAGCAGGGATCAGGGATATGGCTACACCTTC.